These 9 T cell receptor beta chains came from one sample sequenced in a study of blood T cell repertoires in COVID-19. Generated by immunoSEQ multiplex PCR, the TCRdb table keeps only in-frame clones and is missing some. The repertoire holds 100,000 to 150,000 clones, over 85% seen once, with around 3.6% in the top ten. The sample was peripheral blood. These receptor sequences come from a man in his forties or fifties with active COVID-19.

CDR3 loop: CASSLGHLTTEAFF. For the CDR3, the DNA is TGTGCCAGCAGCTTAGGACACCTGACAACTGAAGCTTTCTTT. This chain uses TRBV5-5 with TRBJ1-1; D is perhaps TRBD1 (5 bases). Per the germline V gene, CDR1 is SGHKS and CDR2 is YYEKEE (reference sequence). V was pared by 2 bases and J by 5 bases, with 13 bases between. The CDR3 has 14 amino acids.

The V gene is TRBV18, the J gene TRBJ2-1; TRBD1 agrees at 7 bases. Germline V gene lookup returns CDR1 KGHSH and CDR2 LQKENI. Trimming took 5 bases from V and 5 from J; bases not matched to a gene: 3. This CDR3 spans 13 amino acids. This CDR3 is CASSKGAHNEQFF. CDR3 coding DNA: TGTGCCAGCTCAAAGGGGGCACACAATGAGCAGTTCTTC.

The rearrangement uses TRBV6-5 and TRBJ2-7; unclear D gene. CDR1 and CDR2 from the germline V gene are MNHEY and SVGAGI. V lost 10 bases and J lost 3, with 13 bases in between. The CDR3 contains 12 residues. CDR3 loop: CAIASTSYEQYV. CDR3 bases: TGTGCCATCGCGTCTACGAGCTACGAGCAGTACGTC.

This clone was observed a single time. This sequence joins TRBV4-2 and TRBJ1-4, with 7 nucleotides matching TRBD1. Germline CDR1 LGHNA, CDR2 YNFKEQ. With V trimmed by 8 bases and J by 4 bases, 4 bases remained unmatched. The CDR3 length is 13 residues. The CDR3 DNA is TGTGCCAGCCTAGGGGGCGGTAATGAAAAACTGTTTTTT. Translated: CASLGGGNEKLFF.

The rearrangement links TRBV5-4 to TRBJ1-5, with D maybe TRBD1 (6 bases). The CDR3 length is 12 residues. The V gene's germline CDR1 is SGHNT and CDR2 YYREEE (reference sequence). Trimming took off 4 bases at V and 6 bases at J, with 8 bases between the two ends. The DNA of the CDR3 is TGTGCCAGCAGCGGGGACATTCAGCCCCAGCATTTT. Translating it yields CASSGDIQPQHF.

This clone has only a few counts. The chain combines TRBV6-5 with TRBJ1-3; D is ambiguous. The CDR3 consists of 15 residues. CDR1 and CDR2 (germline): MNHEY, SVGAGI. With 0 bases removed from V and 0 bases from J, the gap between germline ends came to 6 bases. CDR3 protein: CASSYSSASGNTIYF. The CDR3 DNA is TGTGCCAGCAGTTACTCGAGCGCCTCTGGAAACACCATATATTTT.

The chain carries TRBV15 and TRBJ2-2; 11 bases align to TRBD1. J was trimmed by 7 bases and V by 0 bases; bases with no gene match: 1. The V gene's germline CDR1 is LNHNV and CDR2 YYDKDF (reference sequence). The CDR3 contains 15 residues. Here the CDR3 reads CATSREGQGVGELFF. CDR3 bases: TGTGCCACCAGCAGAGAGGGACAGGGGGTCGGGGAGCTGTTTTTT.

The rearrangement uses TRBV7-2 and TRBJ1-1; 9 nucleotides line up with TRBD1. This CDR3 comprises 15 residues. After removal of 8 bases from V and 3 bases from J, the junction contained 10 bases not matched to a gene. Germline V lookup: CDR1 SGHTA, CDR2 FQGNSA. As DNA, the CDR3 is TGTGCCAGCGGAGGACAGGGGACTACGGACACTGAAGCTTTCTTT. It encodes CASGGQGTTDTEAFF. Looking up the rest from reference TRBV7-2 and TRBJ1-1 gives the full variable domain: GAGVSQSPSNKVTEKGKDVELRCDPISGHTALYWYRQSLGQGLEFLIYFQGNSAPDKSGLPSDRFSAERTGGSVSTLTIQRTQQEDSAVYLCASGGQGTTDTEAFFGQGTRLTVV.

The gene calls are TRBV7-2 and TRBJ2-2; 9 nucleotides agree with TRBD1. The CDR3 is made up of 14 amino acids. V trimming: 1 base; J trimming: 6 bases; junction bases outside the gene matches: 0. Germline lookup yields CDR1 SGHTA and CDR2 FQGNSA. In DNA form, the CDR3 reads TGTGCCAGCAGCTTAGGACAGGGGGCCGGGGAGCTGTTTTTT. Translated, it gives CASSLGQGAGELFF.